The 20 T cell receptor beta chains presented below share a single source sample, sequenced in a study of T-cell reconstitution after alpha-beta-depleted transplantation in children. Unique molecular identifiers were used in preparing the TCRbeta library. From the PCR reads, TCRdb called clonotypes with MiXCR, one entry per CDR3 protein. The data contain about 240,000 distinct CDR3 sequences, about a quarter of them singletons. This specimen was PBMCs, taken before TCRalphabeta/CD19-depleted stem cell transplant. The origin of the receptors is a girl between 2 and 10 years old with Fanconi anemia, due to receive a stem cell transplant.

This clonotype was detected ten times or more. The rearrangement uses TRBV2 and TRBJ1-1; TRBD1 matches 7 bases. The CDR3 runs to 15 residues. After removal of 4 bases from V and 0 bases from J, the junction contained 5 bases not matched to a gene. Germline V gives CDR1 SNHLY, CDR2 FYNNEI. The CDR3 coding sequence is TGTGCCAGCAGTGCATGGGACAGCTTGAACACTGAAGCTTTCTTT. Protein product: CASSAWDSLNTEAFF.

This clonotype was seen at least ten times. CDR3 DNA: TGCAGTGCTAGGGACACTCATAAGGACTACGAGCAGTACTTC. Translating gives CSARDTHKDYEQYF. The chain carries TRBV20-1 and TRBJ2-7; possible D gene TRBD1, 5 bases. This CDR3 has 14 amino acids. V lost 3 bases to trimming and J lost 3 bases, with 15 bases between them. Germline values: CDR1 DFQATT, CDR2 SNEGSKA (reference sequence).

This clonotype was detected ten times or more. The chain combines TRBV9 with TRBJ2-1; D possibly uses TRBD1 or TRBD2 (5 bases each). This CDR3 comprises 15 residues. Per germline, CDR1 SGDLS and CDR2 YYNGEE. V was clipped by 0 bases and J by 2 bases, with 9 bases between them. CDR3 residues: CASSVGGGTYNEQFF. The CDR3 DNA reads as TGTGCCAGCAGCGTAGGTGGGGGTACCTACAATGAGCAGTTCTTC. Filled out from reference TRBV9 and TRBJ2-1, the complete variable domain reads DSGVTQTPKHLITATGQRVTLRCSPRSGDLSVYWYQQSLDQGLQFLIQYYNGEERAKGNILERFSAQQFPDLHSELNLSSLELGDSALYFCASSVGGGTYNEQFFGPGTRLTVL.

This clonotype occurred many times. V and J are TRBV12-3 or TRBV12-4 and TRBJ2-1; D not resolved. V was trimmed by 7 bases and J by 3 bases, leaving 13 bases between them. The CDR3 contains 14 residues. The CDR3 spells CASNPKGNYNEQFF. The CDR3 nucleotides are TGTGCCAGCAACCCGAAAGGGAACTACAATGAGCAGTTCTTC.

In its sample, this clonotype was seen many times. An end of the junction does not agree with germline; a read error may underlie this. CDR3 protein: CASSLTGAYEQYF. The CDR3 DNA sequence: TGTGCCAGCAGTTTAACAGGGGCCTACGAGCAGTACTTC. The V and J genes are TRBV7-3 and TRBJ2-7; 7 positions agree with TRBD1. The CDR3 covers 13 residues. From germline, CDR1 is SGHTA and CDR2 FQGTGA.

This clonotype was counted a few times. J is TRBJ2-1 and V is TRBV12-3 or TRBV12-4; tentatively, D is TRBD1 (6 bases). This CDR3 spans 14 amino acids. V was trimmed by 4 bases and J by 8 bases, leaving 15 bases between them. CDR3 bases: TGTGCCAGCAGTTATCAGGGGACGGATGATGAGCAGTTCTTC. Amino acid sequence: CASSYQGTDDEQFF.

This rearrangement joins TRBV20-1 to TRBJ2-7; the match to TRBD1 covers 12 bases. CDR1 is DFQATT and CDR2 is SNEGSKA in the germline V gene (reference sequence). The CDR3 consists of 17 residues. V was pared by 6 bases and J by 3 bases, with 15 bases of the junction left unmatched. The CDR3 here is CSAPTRDRGRVYYEQYF. DNA for the CDR3: TGCAGTGCACCGACCCGGGACAGGGGGCGCGTCTACTACGAGCAGTACTTC.

V gene TRBV11-1 combines with J gene TRBJ2-7, with TRBD1 identical over 9 bases. Per the germline V gene, CDR1 is SGHAT and CDR2 is FQDESV (reference sequence). The ends lost 4 bases at V and 2 bases at J; junction bases unmatched: 15. The CDR3 sequence is 18 residues long. The CDR3 is CASSSTPGQGLYPYEQYF. As DNA, the CDR3 is TGTGCCAGCAGCTCCACGCCCGGACAGGGGCTTTACCCCTACGAGCAGTACTTC.

This sequence joins TRBV7-6 and TRBJ2-2, with a weak D call TRBD2 (5 bases). Germline CDR1 is SGHVS and CDR2 is FNYEAQ. V was trimmed by 1 base and J by 7 bases, leaving 13 bases between them. The CDR3 length is 15 residues. DNA of the CDR3: TGTGCCAGCAGCTTAGATCCTAGCTTCGGCGGGGAGCTGTTTTTT. Protein sequence: CASSLDPSFGGELFF.

This clonotype was detected a few times. This rearrangement joins TRBV20-1 to TRBJ2-1, with TRBD2 matching 9 bases. Germline CDR1 DFQATT, CDR2 SNEGSKA (reference sequence). The CDR3 runs 16 residues. V was pared by 0 bases and J by 4 bases, with 7 bases of the junction left unmatched. In DNA, the CDR3 is TGCAGTGCTAGAGATCTCAGTCTAGCGGGATACAATGAGCAGTTCTTC. This gives the protein CSARDLSLAGYNEQFF.

The chain links TRBV5-6 to TRBJ2-2; the D is unclear. Germline loops: CDR1 SGHDT, CDR2 YYEEEE. This CDR3 contains 13 residues. Trimming pared 1 base from V and 5 bases from J, leaving 6 bases between. The CDR3 coding sequence is TGTGCCAGCAGCTTGTCCTGGACCGGGGAGCTGTTTTTT. Its protein is CASSLSWTGELFF.

This clonotype was found many times. This chain links TRBV29-1 with TRBJ2-3; 13 nucleotides match TRBD2. Unmatched junction bases numbered 14, after V lost 6 bases and J lost 2 bases. Germline loops: CDR1 SQVTM, CDR2 ANQGSEA. This CDR3 has 18 amino acids. The CDR3 region has the DNA TGCAGCGTCGTGGGGGACTGGACTAGCGGGGGCCACACAGATACGCAGTATTTT. This gives the protein CSVVGDWTSGGHTDTQYF.

This sequence joins TRBV3-1 and TRBJ2-3; possibly TRBD2 for D (6 bases). Per germline, CDR1 LGHDT and CDR2 YNNKEL (reference sequence). The CDR3 is 13 amino acids. V lost 1 base, J lost 5 bases, and 7 bases lay in between. CDR3 bases: TGTGCCAGCAGCCAAGCCGGGGGAGATACGCAGTATTTT. Translation gives CASSQAGGDTQYF.

V is TRBV20-1 and J is TRBJ2-7; 7 bases match TRBD2. CDR3 size: 15 residues. Looked up from germline, CDR1 is DFQATT and CDR2 is SNEGSKA (reference sequence). After removal of 6 bases from V and 6 bases from J, the junction contained 17 bases not matched to a gene. The chain's CDR3 is CSANRGAGAFLEQYF. The CDR3 DNA is TGCAGTGCGAACCGAGGGGCGGGAGCTTTCCTCGAGCAGTACTTC.

CDR3 in amino acids: CASRPSDTEAFF. The CDR3 DNA reads TGTGCCAGTAGACCATCAGACACTGAAGCTTTCTTT. This sequence joins TRBV19 and TRBJ1-1, with unresolved D. V lost 6 bases, J lost 3 bases, and 8 bases lay in between. The CDR3 consists of 12 residues. The germline CDR1 and CDR2 sequences are LNHDA and SQIVND (reference sequence).

This clonotype was found many times. The rearrangement uses TRBV20-1 and TRBJ1-1, with TRBD1 matching over 8 bases. The length of the CDR3 is 15 residues. The germline V gene encodes CDR1 DFQATT and CDR2 SNEGSKA (reference sequence). V lost 8 bases, J lost 4 bases, and 15 bases stayed unmatched. The DNA of the CDR3 is TGCAGTATGGAAGAGGAGACAGGGGTAGGCACTGAAGCTTTCTTT. This gives the protein CSMEEETGVGTEAFF.

This chain joins TRBV20-1 and TRBJ1-2, with TRBD1 identical over 9 bases. Germline V gene lookup returns CDR1 DFQATT and CDR2 SNEGSKA (reference sequence). V lost 7 bases, J lost 7 bases, and 4 bases stayed unmatched. CDR3 length equals 11 residues. CDR3 sequence reads: CSGVGQGGYTF. DNA of the CDR3: TGCAGTGGGGTGGGACAGGGTGGCTACACCTTC.

The chain uses TRBV24-1 and TRBJ2-1, with D perhaps TRBD1 (5 bases). Germline CDR1 reads KGHDR; CDR2 reads SFDVKD. CDR3 length equals 15 residues. Trimming stripped 2 bases from V and 1 base from J, with 8 bases between. CDR3 sequence (DNA): TGTGCCACCAGTGATTCCAGGGTTTCCTACAATGAGCAGTTCTTC. This encodes CATSDSRVSYNEQFF.

This clonotype was picked up a small number of times. The rearrangement joins TRBV29-1 to TRBJ2-3; D gene unclear. In germline, CDR1 is SQVTM, CDR2 ANQGSEA. V dropped 3 bases and J dropped 0 bases, with 10 bases sitting between them. The CDR3 covers 14 residues. In DNA form, the CDR3 reads TGCAGCGTTGATTTTACGGCTAGCACAGATACGCAGTATTTT. Protein product: CSVDFTASTDTQYF.

CDR3 nucleotides: TGTGCCAGCAGCGCCATACTAGGAGGGGAGCAGTACTTC. Protein product: CASSAILGGEQYF. The chain employs TRBV7-6 and TRBJ2-7, with a possible D match to TRBD2 (6 bases). The V end lost 5 bases, the J end lost 7 bases, and 15 bases lay between the germline ends. This CDR3 has 13 residues. CDR1 and CDR2 from the germline V gene are SGHVS and FNYEAQ.